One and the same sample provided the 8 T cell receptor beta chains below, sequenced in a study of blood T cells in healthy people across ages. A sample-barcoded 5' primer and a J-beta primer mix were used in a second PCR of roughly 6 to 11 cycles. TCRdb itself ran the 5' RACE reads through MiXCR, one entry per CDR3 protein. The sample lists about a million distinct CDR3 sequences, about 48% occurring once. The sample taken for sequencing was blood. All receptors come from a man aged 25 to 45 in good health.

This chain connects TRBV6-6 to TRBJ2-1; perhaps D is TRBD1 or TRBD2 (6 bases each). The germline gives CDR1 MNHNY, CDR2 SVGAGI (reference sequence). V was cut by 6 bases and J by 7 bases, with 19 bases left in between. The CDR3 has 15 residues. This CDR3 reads CASSPPGGGPNEQFF. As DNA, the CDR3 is TGTGCCAGCAGCCCACCCGGAGGGGGTCCAAATGAGCAGTTCTTC.

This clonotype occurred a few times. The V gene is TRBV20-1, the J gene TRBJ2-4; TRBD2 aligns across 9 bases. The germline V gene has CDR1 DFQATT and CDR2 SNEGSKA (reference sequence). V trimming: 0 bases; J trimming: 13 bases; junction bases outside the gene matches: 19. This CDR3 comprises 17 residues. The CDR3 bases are TGCAGTGCTAGAGATTGGATTGCGGGGGGGCTTCAGGGAGAGCAGTACTTC. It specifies CSARDWIAGGLQGEQYF.

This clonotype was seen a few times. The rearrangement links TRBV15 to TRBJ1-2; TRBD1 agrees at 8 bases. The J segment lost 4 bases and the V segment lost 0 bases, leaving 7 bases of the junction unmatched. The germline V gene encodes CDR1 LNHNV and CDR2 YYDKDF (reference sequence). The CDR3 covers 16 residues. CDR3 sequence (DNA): TGTGCCACCAGCAGAGAATCAGGGGGCCGGGGCTATGGCTACACCTTC. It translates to CATSRESGGRGYGYTF.

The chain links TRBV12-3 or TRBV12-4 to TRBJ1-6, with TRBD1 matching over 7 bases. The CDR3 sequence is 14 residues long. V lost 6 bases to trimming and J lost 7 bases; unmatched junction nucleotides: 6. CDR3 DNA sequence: TGTGCCAGCAGGTCCGGGACAGAGAATTCACCCCTCCACTTT. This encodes CASRSGTENSPLHF.

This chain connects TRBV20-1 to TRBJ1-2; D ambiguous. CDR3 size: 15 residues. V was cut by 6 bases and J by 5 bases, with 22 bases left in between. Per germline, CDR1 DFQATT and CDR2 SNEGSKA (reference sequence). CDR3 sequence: CSAAKTTTKTYGYTF. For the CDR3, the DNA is TGCAGTGCCGCGAAGACAACAACAAAGACGTATGGCTACACCTTC.

CDR3 amino acids: CSAREGVRGRSPLHF. The CDR3, as DNA: TGCAGTGCTAGAGAGGGGGTCAGGGGTCGTTCACCCCTCCACTTT. V usage is TRBV20-1 and J usage is TRBJ1-6; TRBD1 is a possible D gene (6 bases). This CDR3 contains 15 residues. Germline V CDR1 and CDR2: DFQATT, SNEGSKA (reference sequence). V lost 0 bases and J lost 9, with 15 bases in between.

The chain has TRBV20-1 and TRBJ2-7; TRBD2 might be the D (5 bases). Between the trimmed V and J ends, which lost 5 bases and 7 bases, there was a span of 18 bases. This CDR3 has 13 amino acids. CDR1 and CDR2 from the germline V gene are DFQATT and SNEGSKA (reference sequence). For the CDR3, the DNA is TGCAGTGCTCCCGGACTTTTCCCAGGAGAGCAGTACTTC. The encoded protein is CSAPGLFPGEQYF.

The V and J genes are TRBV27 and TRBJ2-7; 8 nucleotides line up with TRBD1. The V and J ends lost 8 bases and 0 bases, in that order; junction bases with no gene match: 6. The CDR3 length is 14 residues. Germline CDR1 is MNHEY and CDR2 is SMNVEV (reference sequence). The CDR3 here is CASGKDRDSYEQYF. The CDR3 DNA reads TGTGCCAGCGGTAAGGACAGGGACTCCTACGAGCAGTACTTC.